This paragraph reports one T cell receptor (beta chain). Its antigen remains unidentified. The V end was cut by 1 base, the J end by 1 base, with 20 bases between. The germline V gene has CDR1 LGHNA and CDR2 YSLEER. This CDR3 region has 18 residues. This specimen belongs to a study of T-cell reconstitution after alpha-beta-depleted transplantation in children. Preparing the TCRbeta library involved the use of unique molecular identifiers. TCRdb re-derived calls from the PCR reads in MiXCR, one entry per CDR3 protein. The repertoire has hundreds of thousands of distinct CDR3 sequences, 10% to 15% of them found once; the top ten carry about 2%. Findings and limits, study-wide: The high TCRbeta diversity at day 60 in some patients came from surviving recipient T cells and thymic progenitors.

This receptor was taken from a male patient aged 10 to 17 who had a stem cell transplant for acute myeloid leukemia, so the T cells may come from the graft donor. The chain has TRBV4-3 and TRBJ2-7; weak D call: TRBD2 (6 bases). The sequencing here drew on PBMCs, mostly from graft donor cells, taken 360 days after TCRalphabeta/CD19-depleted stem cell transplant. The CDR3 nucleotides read TGCGCCAGCAGCCAAGGACGCGGAGGGGCCACGATATCCTACGAGCAGTACTTC. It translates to CASSQGRGGATISYEQYF.